This T cell receptor beta chain was sequenced for a study of control samples from healthy donors and cancer patients. Some clones are missing from TCRdb's copy, which holds only in-frame ones; the method was immunoSEQ multiplex PCR. This table holds roughly 130,000 clones, more than 80% found once. Per the germline V gene, CDR1 is MDHEN and CDR2 is SYDVKM. This CDR3 has 13 amino acids. V lost 10 bases to trimming and J lost 5 bases, with 16 bases between them. This clone appeared a single time. Sequenced: blood. This chain links TRBV28 with TRBJ2-3; D may correspond to TRBD1 or TRBD2 (5 bases each). This TCR derives from a young man in good health. CDR3 nucleotides: TGTGCCACCCGGTGGGGGTCTGGAGATACGCAGTATTTT. Protein: CATRWGSGDTQYF. Full variable domain (outside the CDR3, taken from reference TRBV28 and TRBJ2-3): DVKVTQSSRYLVKRTGEKVFLECVQDMDHENMFWYRQDPGLGLRLIYFSYDVKMKEKGDIPEGYSVSREKKERFSLILESASTNQTSMYLCATRWGSGDTQYFGPGTRLTVL.